A selection of T cell receptor beta chains follows, all from one sample in a study of blood T cell repertoires in COVID-19. Repertoires were generated with immunoSEQ multiplex PCR, while TCRdb's copy carries only in-frame clones and drops some. The sample gives a few hundred thousand clones, 70% to 90% of which show up once; roughly 0.78% is in the top ten. The sequenced sample was peripheral blood. The receptor source for this set is a man younger than 35 with COVID-19, enrolled during active disease. CDR3s include the opening cysteine and the closing phenylalanine or tryptophan. D genes are given only for firm matches. Part of the rows lack a size; the others show once, few, many or a class for expanded clones.

>TRBV11-2|NA|NA|TRBJ2-5
CASSLSLTPETQYF
TGTGCCAGCAGCTTAAGTCTAACGCCAGAGACCCAGTACTTC
>TRBV7-2|NA|NA|TRBJ2-1
CASSSSEYNEQFF
TGTGCCAGCAGCTCTAGCGAATACAATGAGCAGTTCTTC
>TRBV2|TRBD1|NA|TRBJ2-3
CANTTGGLTDTQYF
TGTGCCAACACGACAGGGGGCTTAACAGATACGCAGTATTTT
>TRBV6-1|NA|NA|TRBJ2-1
CASSEAVGLTYNEQFF
TGTGCCAGCAGTGAAGCAGTGGGGCTAACCTACAATGAGCAGTTCTTC
>TRBV30|NA|once|TRBJ1-3
CAWSLRTGNRTGNTIYF
TGTGCCTGGAGCTTGAGAACAGGGAATAGAACTGGAAACACCATATATTTT
>TRBV11-3|NA|NA|TRBJ1-1
CASSSTGETEAFF
TGTGCCAGCAGCTCCACGGGGGAGACTGAAGCTTTCTTT
>TRBV5-4|TRBD1|NA|TRBJ2-7
CASSFRDRGSYEQYF
TGTGCCAGCAGCTTTCGGGACAGGGGATCGTACGAGCAGTACTTC
>TRBV18|NA|NA|TRBJ2-3
CASSPGLGTTLTDTQYF
TGTGCCAGCTCACCGGGCCTGGGGACAACCCTCACAGATACGCAGTATTTT
>TRBV20-1|TRBD2|NA|TRBJ2-3
CSASGGGGGADTQYF
TGCAGTGCTAGTGGAGGCGGGGGTGGCGCAGATACGCAGTATTTT
>TRBV3-1/TRBV3-2|TRBD2|NA|TRBJ2-1
CASSPQVAGVLNEQFF
TGTGCCAGCAGCCCCCAAGTAGCGGGGGTTTTAAATGAGCAGTTCTTC
>TRBV30|TRBD2|once|TRBJ2-3
CSVAGKTSTDTQYF
TGTAGCGTAGCGGGCAAAACTAGCACAGATACGCAGTATTTT
>TRBV20-1|NA|NA|TRBJ2-3
CSAKRTDTQYF
TGCAGTGCGAAGAGGACAGATACGCAGTATTTT
>TRBV6-5|TRBD1|NA|TRBJ1-1
CASSFSGGSTEAFF
TGTGCCAGCAGTTTTTCAGGGGGAAGCACTGAAGCTTTCTTT
>TRBV5-1|NA|NA|TRBJ2-7
CASSLQKGTVSEQYF
TGCGCCAGCAGCTTGCAAAAGGGGACTGTCTCCGAGCAGTACTTC
>TRBV19|TRBD2|NA|TRBJ2-2
CASSIAGGNTGELFF
TGTGCCAGTAGTATCGCGGGGGGAAACACCGGGGAGCTGTTTTTT
>TRBV12-3/TRBV12-4|NA|NA|TRBJ2-2
CASSLGVPGELFF
TGTGCCAGCAGTTTGGGAGTCCCCGGGGAGCTGTTTTTT
>TRBV15|TRBD1|NA|TRBJ2-7
CATSRVRDRSHEQYF
TGTGCCACCAGCAGAGTAAGGGACAGGTCCCACGAGCAGTACTTC
>TRBV3-1/TRBV3-2|NA|NA|TRBJ2-7
CASSQVQGEQYF
TGTGCCAGCAGCCAAGTCCAGGGCGAGCAGTACTTC
>TRBV15|TRBD1|NA|TRBJ2-7
CATSSSDRVHEQYF
TGTGCCACCAGCAGTTCGGACAGGGTCCACGAGCAGTACTTC
>TRBV1|NA|NA|TRBJ2-7
CTSSQEVWRERYEQYF
TGCACCAGCAGCCAAGAGGTGTGGCGGGAGAGGTACGAGCAGTACTTC
>TRBV19|NA|NA|TRBJ1-6
CASSITYNSPLHF
TGTGCCAGTAGTATAACATATAATTCACCCCTCCACTTT
>TRBV3-1/TRBV3-2|NA|NA|TRBJ2-2
CASSQDSTGELFF
TGTGCCAGCAGCCAAGATAGCACCGGGGAGCTGTTTTTT
>TRBV4-1|TRBD2|NA|TRBJ2-2
CASTLEASGRLGELFF
TGCGCCAGCACCCTAGAGGCTAGCGGACGACTGGGGGAGCTGTTTTTT
>TRBV18|NA|NA|TRBJ2-4
CASSPGSVSKNIQYF
TGTGCCAGCTCACCTGGAAGCGTTAGCAAAAACATTCAGTACTTC
>TRBV6-6|NA|NA|TRBJ2-7
CASTDRMNEQYF
TGTGCCAGCACTGACAGGATGAACGAGCAGTACTTC
>TRBV7-2|NA|NA|TRBJ2-4
CASSLEIGTKNIQYF
TGTGCCAGCAGCTTAGAAATTGGGACTAAAAACATTCAGTACTTC
>TRBV6-1|NA|NA|TRBJ1-1
CASSEAPGLHRVTEAFF
TGTGCCAGCAGTGAAGCTCCGGGACTCCATAGGGTCACTGAAGCTTTCTTT
>TRBV7-8|NA|NA|TRBJ2-7
CASSRSSGEQYF
TGTGCCAGCAGTCGGTCGTCAGGCGAGCAGTACTTC
>TRBV10-1|TRBD1|NA|TRBJ2-1
CASSEPGQLNEQFF
TGCGCCAGCAGTGAACCGGGACAGCTCAATGAGCAGTTCTTC
>TRBV4-1|NA|NA|TRBJ2-7
CASSPSLGPGTYEQYF
TGCGCCAGCAGCCCAAGCCTGGGTCCAGGGACCTACGAGCAGTACTTC
>TRBV2|NA|NA|TRBJ2-5
CASKELKETQYF
TGTGCCAGCAAAGAACTGAAAGAGACCCAGTACTTC
>TRBV14|TRBD1|NA|TRBJ2-5
CASSPRTGTETQYF
TGTGCCAGCAGCCCCCGGACAGGGACGGAGACCCAGTACTTC
>TRBV29-1|TRBD1|NA|TRBJ1-1
CSVSRTGVDTEAFF
TGCAGCGTCTCTCGGACAGGGGTCGACACTGAAGCTTTCTTT
>TRBV10-1|TRBD2|once|TRBJ2-2
CASSDPLAGTNTGELFF
TGCGCCAGCAGTGACCCGCTAGCGGGTACAAACACCGGGGAGCTGTTTTTT
>TRBV5-1|NA|NA|TRBJ1-1
CASSSGEGDTEAFF
TGCGCCAGCAGCTCTGGTGAAGGGGACACTGAAGCTTTCTTT
>TRBV28|NA|NA|TRBJ1-5
CASSQGTQPQHF
TGTGCCAGCAGTCAGGGTACTCAGCCCCAGCATTTT
>TRBV18|NA|once|TRBJ1-2
CASSPDAVASGYTF
TGTGCCAGCTCACCCGACGCCGTGGCTAGCGGCTACACCTTC
>TRBV11-2|NA|NA|TRBJ2-1
CASSLGPSNSYNEQFF
TGTGCCAGCAGCTTAGGCCCTAGCAACTCCTACAATGAGCAGTTCTTC
>TRBV3-1/TRBV3-2|NA|NA|TRBJ2-5
CASSQDMIGRRQTQYF
TGTGCCAGCAGCCAAGATATGATAGGGAGGAGGCAGACCCAGTACTTC
>TRBV7-2|NA|NA|TRBJ2-5
CASSLIAVQETQYF
TGTGCCAGCAGCTTAATAGCTGTCCAAGAGACCCAGTACTTC
>TRBV18|TRBD2|NA|TRBJ2-5
CASSPTGGETQYF
TGTGCCAGCTCACCGACGGGAGGCGAGACCCAGTACTTC
>TRBV3-1/TRBV3-2|NA|few|TRBJ2-7
CASSQGQTGTYEQYF
TGTGCCAGCAGCCAAGGCCAGACGGGAACCTACGAGCAGTACTTC
>TRBV28|TRBD1|NA|TRBJ2-7
CASSVTGGDEQYF
TGTGCCAGCAGTGTGACAGGGGGGGACGAGCAGTACTTC
>TRBV2|TRBD1|NA|TRBJ2-6
CASRDRAGANVLTF
TGTGCCAGCAGGGACAGGGCTGGGGCCAACGTCCTGACTTTC
>TRBV5-1|TRBD2|once|TRBJ2-1
CASHIAGGSSYNEQFF
TGCGCCAGCCATATAGCGGGAGGGAGCTCCTACAATGAGCAGTTCTTC
>TRBV2|NA|few|TRBJ2-7
CASREQVPYEQYF
TGTGCCAGCAGAGAACAGGTTCCCTACGAGCAGTACTTC
>TRBV10-3|NA|NA|TRBJ2-3
CATSSAVATDTQYF
TGTGCCACCTCCTCTGCGGTGGCCACAGATACGCAGTATTTT
>TRBV10-2|TRBD1|NA|TRBJ1-1
CASSLTGGLDTEAFF
TGCGCCAGCAGTCTGACAGGGGGACTTGACACTGAAGCTTTCTTT
>TRBV12-3/TRBV12-4|NA|NA|TRBJ1-1
CASSEGNTEAFF
TGTGCCAGCAGTGAGGGGAACACTGAAGCTTTCTTT
>TRBV7-9|NA|NA|TRBJ1-4
CASSLDRIPNEKLFF
TGTGCCAGCAGCTTAGACAGAATACCTAATGAAAAACTGTTTTTT
>TRBV6-5|TRBD1|NA|TRBJ2-2
CASRDRRNTGELFF
TGTGCCAGCAGGGACAGGAGGAACACCGGGGAGCTGTTTTTT
>TRBV5-5|TRBD1|once|TRBJ1-3
CASSLGRDRGHTIYF
TGTGCCAGCAGCTTGGGAAGGGACAGGGGACACACCATATATTTT
>TRBV6-1|NA|NA|TRBJ1-2
CASSEVPAGRYGYTF
TGTGCCAGCAGTGAGGTCCCGGCAGGGCGCTATGGCTACACCTTC
>TRBV19|TRBD2|once|TRBJ2-3
CASRGLVGPTDTQYF
TGTGCCAGTAGGGGACTAGTCGGGCCCACAGATACGCAGTATTTT
>TRBV7-9|NA|NA|TRBJ2-4
CASSLVGWGDIQYF
TGTGCCAGCAGCTTAGTAGGTTGGGGAGACATTCAGTACTTC